The 22 T cell receptor beta chains presented below share a single source sample, sequenced in a study of blood T cells in healthy people across ages. Through a sample-barcoded 5' primer and a J-beta primer mix, a second PCR was run for about 7 to 12 cycles. TCRdb fed the 5' RACE reads into MiXCR, producing one record per CDR3 protein. The sample has fewer than 1,000,000 distinct CDR3 sequences, under 45% seen once. The sequencing sample was made of blood. The receptors come from a man aged 55 to 69 in good health.

Note on this clonotype: At one of its ends the junction is not consistent with the germline gene, which may arise from a read error. CDR3 region: CAGSLTSGNEQFF. CDR3 nucleotides: TGTGCCGGGAGTCTAACTAGCGGCAATGAGCAGTTCTTC. The V and J genes are TRBV30 and TRBJ2-1; TRBD2 matches 8 bases. The CDR3 has 13 amino acids. Germline values: CDR1 GTSNPN, CDR2 SVGIG (reference sequence). Looking up the rest from reference TRBV30 and TRBJ2-1 gives the full variable domain: SQTIHQWPATLVQPVGSPLSLECTVEGTSNPNLYWYRQAAGRGLQLLFYSVGIGQISSEVPQNLSASRPQDRQFILSSKKLLLSDSGFYLCAGSLTSGNEQFFGPGTRLTVL.

The chain joins TRBV7-8 to TRBJ1-6; D gene unclear. Germline assignment: CDR1 SGHVS and CDR2 FQNEAQ. This CDR3 is 14 amino acids long. The V end was cut by 2 bases, the J end by 9 bases, with 11 bases between. CDR3 residues: CASSLSFEGSPLHF. The CDR3 coding sequence is TGTGCCAGCAGCTTAAGTTTTGAGGGTTCACCCCTCCACTTT.

The chain recombines TRBV4-3 with TRBJ1-1, with a tentative D call TRBD1 (5 bases). V lost 0 bases, J lost 6 bases, and 14 bases lay in between. CDR1 and CDR2 (germline): LGHNA, YSLEER. This CDR3 is built from 15 residues. The CDR3 nucleotides are TGCGCCAGCAGCCAAGATCGAGGAGGGACCGCTGAAGCTTTCTTT. Protein product: CASSQDRGGTAEAFF.

Remarks on this clonotype: Since a much larger clone is just one base distant, this may be a read error. The rearrangement joins TRBV10-3 to TRBJ2-7, with D unresolved. The CDR3 is made up of 14 amino acids. CDR1 and CDR2 from the germline V gene are ENHRY and SYGVKD. CDR3 sequence reads: CTISAGQFDYEQYF. CDR3 sequence (DNA): TGTACCATCAGTGCTGGGCAGTTCGACTACGAGCAGTACTTC.

The chain's CDR3 is CASSYAIGNEQYF. The CDR3 DNA is TGCGCCAGCAGCTACGCGATTGGAAACGAGCAGTACTTC. The chain combines TRBV4-3 with TRBJ2-7; D not certain. Trimming left V 5 bases short and J 5 bases short, with 13 bases between. The CDR3 covers 13 residues. Germline V CDR1 and CDR2: LGHNA, YSLEER.

This chain links TRBV12-3 or TRBV12-4 with TRBJ2-7, with 7 bases fitting TRBD2. V was pared by 7 bases and J by 0 bases, with 6 bases of the junction left unmatched. This CDR3 has 14 residues. The CDR3 spells CASNQGGHSYEQYF. In nucleotides, the CDR3 is TGTGCCAGCAACCAGGGAGGGCACTCCTACGAGCAGTACTTC.

Remarks on this clonotype: The junction shows a germline mismatch at one end, possibly a read error. This sequence joins TRBV27 and TRBJ1-6; D gene unclear. The length of the CDR3 is 17 residues. The germline V gene encodes CDR1 MNHEY and CDR2 SMNVEV (reference sequence). Here the CDR3 DNA reads TGTGCCTGCAGTATTATTGGGGAGAGCTCCTATAATTCACCCCTCCACTTT. Protein product: CACSIIGESSYNSPLHF.

This chain uses TRBV29-1 with TRBJ2-2, with 9 bases lining up with TRBD1. In germline, CDR1 is SQVTM, CDR2 ANQGSEA. Unmatched junction bases numbered 3, after V lost 4 bases and J lost 3 bases. The CDR3 has 14 amino acids. CDR3 protein: CSVGRTGDTGELFF. DNA for the CDR3: TGCAGCGTTGGGCGGACAGGGGACACCGGGGAGCTGTTTTTT.

In nucleotides, the CDR3 is TGCAGTGCTGACCCCGCTAGCGGGGTAACCTACAATGAGCAGTACTTC. Amino acids: CSADPASGVTYNEQYF. V is TRBV20-1 and J is TRBJ2-1; 9 positions match TRBD2. The closer fit of TRBJ2-7 to the DNA end suggests the J call may be wrong. From germline, CDR1 is DFQATT and CDR2 SNEGSKA (reference sequence). This CDR3 comprises 16 residues.

This clonotype has more than one count but fewer than ten. This chain links TRBV25-1 with TRBJ2-7, with 7 bases aligning to TRBD1. With 6 bases clipped from V and 6 bases from J, the junction kept 11 bases outside the gene matches. The CDR3 runs 14 residues. Germline CDR1 reads MGHDK; CDR2 reads SYGVNS. CDR3 sequence reads: CASRGLDRLGEQYF. CDR3 nucleotide sequence: TGTGCCAGCAGGGGTTTGGACAGGTTAGGCGAGCAGTACTTC.

The chain links TRBV20-1 to TRBJ2-7, with no clear D. CDR3 length: 13 residues. The germline CDR1 and CDR2 sequences are DFQATT and SNEGSKA (reference sequence). V lost 6 bases to trimming and J lost 0 bases, with 12 bases between them. CDR3 bases: TGCAGTGCGACGTCGGAGAGCTCCTACGAGCAGTACTTC. It specifies CSATSESSYEQYF.

Only a few counts were recorded for this clonotype. The J gene is TRBJ2-3, the V gene TRBV4-1; no reliable D call. Germline values: CDR1 MGHRA, CDR2 YSYEKL. V gave up 4 bases and J gave up 2 bases, with 16 bases separating them. The CDR3 loop spans 16 amino acids. The DNA for the CDR3 is TGCGCCAGCAGCCCGTCGCGTACAGAGCCCACAGATACGCAGTATTTT. Translation gives CASSPSRTEPTDTQYF.

V and J are TRBV5-4 and TRBJ2-1; D possibly corresponds to TRBD1 (8 bases). Germline V gene data show CDR1 as SGHNT and CDR2 as YYREEE (reference sequence). CDR3 length: 16 residues. The germline V and J ends were trimmed by 1 base and 6 bases, with 17 bases remaining between them. CDR3 region: CASSLWGGQVGNEQFF. The DNA of the CDR3 is TGTGCCAGCAGCTTGTGGGGGGGACAGGTCGGCAATGAGCAGTTCTTC.

On this clonotype itself: A single base separates this from a much larger clone, so it may be a read error. This sequence joins TRBV7-2 and TRBJ1-1; D call uncertain. The CDR3 covers 13 residues. Germline V gene lookup returns CDR1 SGHTA and CDR2 FQGNSA. Trimming cost V 1 base and J 7 bases, with 10 bases left between them. This CDR3 is CASSLDSGVEAFF. DNA of the CDR3: TGTGCCAGCAGCTTAGACAGTGGGGTTGAAGCTTTCTTT.

The chain employs TRBV6-1 and TRBJ2-2; TRBD1 is a possible D gene (5 bases). The CDR3 loop spans 14 amino acids. Trimming took 3 bases from V and 4 from J, leaving 9 bases between them. Germline loops: CDR1 MNHNS, CDR2 SASEGT. The CDR3 DNA follows: TGTGCCAGCAGTGAGGACATACCCACCGGGGAGCTGTTTTTT. Protein sequence: CASSEDIPTGELFF.

V and J are TRBV12-3 or TRBV12-4 and TRBJ2-5, with 10 bases that match TRBD2. The J segment lost 11 bases and the V segment lost 5 bases, leaving 17 bases of the junction unmatched. The length of the CDR3 is 16 residues. CDR3 bases: TGTGCCAGCAGTCCGAGCGCTAGCGGGAGATACACTGAGCAGTACTTC. Its protein product is CASSPSASGRYTEQYF.

This clonotype showed up just a few times. The chain has TRBV7-9 and TRBJ1-2; possibly TRBD1 for D (5 bases). The V gene's germline CDR1 is SEHNR and CDR2 FQNEAQ (reference sequence). The CDR3 runs to 15 residues. Trimming stripped 5 bases from V and 7 bases from J, with 20 bases between. CDR3 coding DNA: TGTGCCAGCAGCCCCCCCATTGGGGGTATGCCTGGCTACACCTTC. Amino acid sequence: CASSPPIGGMPGYTF. Combining the CDR3 with reference TRBV7-9 and TRBJ1-2 gives the whole variable domain DTGVSQNPRHKITKRGQNVTFRCDPISEHNRLYWYRQTLGQGPEFLTYFQNEAQLEKSRLLSDRFSAERPKGSFSTLEIQRTEQGDSAMYLCASSPPIGGMPGYTFGSGTRLTVV.

This clonotype was detected once. V usage is TRBV20-1 and J usage is TRBJ1-5; the match to TRBD1 covers 9 bases. Germline lookup yields CDR1 DFQATT and CDR2 SNEGSKA (reference sequence). The CDR3 runs to 14 residues. V gave up 6 bases and J gave up 7 bases; unmatched junction bases: 10. The CDR3 DNA follows: TGCAGTGCCGACAGGGGGGCGTTAGGCCAGCCCCAGCATTTT. It yields the protein CSADRGALGQPQHF.

The chain has TRBV7-2 and TRBJ2-5; 7 bases agree with TRBD1. The DNA end is more similar to TRBJ2-7, so the J call may be wrong. Per germline, CDR1 SGHTA and CDR2 FQGNSA. This CDR3 contains 15 residues. The CDR3 loop reads CTSSLEIQGSNEQYF. CDR3 in DNA: TGTACCAGCAGCTTAGAAATACAGGGGTCGAACGAGCAGTACTTC.

This clonotype has just a few counts. The chain uses TRBV6-2 or TRBV6-3 and TRBJ1-1; possible D gene TRBD1, 5 bases. The V gene's germline CDR1 is MNHEY and CDR2 SVGEGT. Trimming cost V 2 bases and J 2 bases, with 12 bases left between them. CDR3 length equals 15 residues. CDR3 sequence (DNA): TGTGCCAGCAGTTACCGCTGGAGGGACAACACTGAAGCTTTCTTT. Protein: CASSYRWRDNTEAFF.

This clonotype was counted a single time. V is TRBV5-1 and J is TRBJ1-6; D possibly corresponds to TRBD1 (6 bases). The CDR3 extends over 15 amino acids. Germline V gene data show CDR1 as SGHRS and CDR2 as YFSETQ. V was trimmed by 3 bases and J by 6 bases, leaving 13 bases between them. The CDR3 sequence is CASSSNRDTNSPLHF. The CDR3 bases are TGCGCCAGCAGCTCTAACCGGGACACTAATTCACCCCTCCACTTT.

This clonotype has a handful of counts. This chain joins TRBV9 and TRBJ2-5; D perhaps matches TRBD1 (6 bases). The CDR3 covers 14 residues. V gave up 4 bases and J gave up 6 bases, with 16 bases separating them. From germline, CDR1 is SGDLS and CDR2 YYNGEE. CDR3 in DNA: TGTGCCAGCAGCCCCCGAGAGGGGGAAAAGACCCAGTACTTC. It translates to CASSPREGEKTQYF.